The TCR beta chain under discussion was sequenced for a study of blood T cell repertoires in COVID-19. Study-wide background: Samples representing acute and convalescent COVID-19 were sourced from the United States, Italy and Spain.

Clones were sequenced by immunoSEQ multiplex PCR, and TCRdb holds only the in-frame ones, with some missing. This sample has under 150,000 clones, with roughly 89% found just once. V shed 5 bases, J shed 1 base, and the junction held 4 bases outside the gene matches. The CDR3 runs 15 residues. Germline-derived CDR1 and CDR2 are SGHTA and FQGNSA. This receptor was identified in a middle-aged man with active or convalescent COVID-19. V usage is TRBV7-2 and J usage is TRBJ2-3, with 9 bases identical to TRBD2. Specimen: peripheral blood. CDR3 in amino acids: CASSQASGGTDTQYF. CDR3 coding DNA: TGTGCCAGCAGCCAAGCTAGCGGGGGCACAGATACGCAGTATTTT.